This T cell receptor beta chain was captured in a study of T cells in localized non-small cell lung cancer. Findings of the study overall: Overall survival was longer when the density of T cells in the blood was higher. Heterogeneity stays possible, as sequencing covered only one tumor region. Out of the top 100 tumor clones, a median around 57 were seen in adjacent lung. Adjacent uninvolved lung had the highest clonality, suggesting focused antigen responses.

Points on this clone: The antigen is not known.

Germline V gives CDR1 WNHNN, CDR2 SYGVQD (reference sequence). This CDR3 comprises 18 residues. J was trimmed by 3 bases and V by 7 bases; bases with no gene match: 17. TCRdb keeps only in-frame clones here, not all; method: immunoSEQ multiplex PCR. The sample records roughly 3,800 clones, roughly 29% being singletons. This receptor was identified in a man aged 40 to 70 with stage I lung adenocarcinoma. Source: lung tumor tissue, taken before any cancer treatment. The V call is TRBV10-1, the J call TRBJ1-1, with 10 bases fitting TRBD1. The CDR3 loop is CASINPTGGENFYTEAFF. The CDR3 nucleotides read TGCGCCAGCATCAACCCGACAGGGGGCGAAAATTTCTACACTGAAGCTTTCTTT.